This TCR beta chain was profiled in a study of cytomegalovirus exposure and HLA in healthy donors. Study as a whole: In a previous analysis, more than 90 million unique TCR beta sequences were found from 170 million or so T cells. Study findings and constraints: Excluded: some indistinguishable V segments such as TRBV6-2 and TRBV6-3. According to reports, the classifier identified cytomegalovirus status with high specificity and sensitivity. Later analysis identified several of the most significant clusters that appeared linked to common viral pathogens.

Concerning this clone itself: Its antigen is unknown.

Both 60 Vbeta primers and 13 Jbeta primers went into the PCR. Profiling relied on immunoSEQ multiplex PCR, and the TCRdb table lists in-frame clones only, not all of them. The sample has about 130,000 clones. Per the germline V gene, CDR1 is SGHKS and CDR2 is YYEKEE (reference sequence). The CDR3 runs 14 residues. After removal of 1 base from V and 3 bases from J, the junction contained 3 bases not matched to a gene. The clonotype comes from a woman aged 35 to 49 in good health and CMV-seronegative. Sequencing was done on a sample of PBMCs. The chain employs TRBV5-5 and TRBJ1-2, with 7 bases fitting TRBD1. Here the CDR3 reads CASSLFGQDYGYTF. The DNA of the CDR3 is TGTGCCAGCAGCTTGTTTGGACAGGACTATGGCTACACCTTC.